This TCR beta chain was identified during a study of blood T cell repertoires in COVID-19. CDR3 length: 14 residues. V was clipped by 0 bases and J by 0 bases, with 6 bases between them. The germline CDR1 and CDR2 sequences are SGHRS and YFSETQ. TCRdb's copy holds only in-frame clones and misses some; the assay was immunoSEQ multiplex PCR. The data contain about 400,000 clones, 85% to 90% of them singletons. This clonotype originated in a young woman who had recovered from COVID-19. This chain joins TRBV5-1 and TRBJ1-1; D is uncertain. The specimen sequenced was PBMCs or T cells enriched from blood (not recorded which). CDR3 sequence: CASSLAVMNTEAFF. The DNA for the CDR3 is TGCGCCAGCAGCTTGGCGGTTATGAACACTGAAGCTTTCTTT.